Shown below are 2 T cell receptor beta chains from a single sample sequenced in a study of CD8+ T cells in alopecia areata. cDNA prepared by RNA extraction and subsequent reverse transcription served as the template for sequencing. Sequencing used immunoSEQ multiplex PCR; TCRdb keeps in-frame clones, though not all of them. This sample has some 99,000 clones, with 35% to 50% found just once. Sequences were obtained from CD4+ T cells sorted from blood. These receptors all stem from a human donor with alopecia areata.

The chain has TRBV30 and TRBJ2-7; D unresolved. V lost 0 bases and J lost 0, with 15 bases in between. The CDR3 is 16 amino acids. In germline, CDR1 is GTSNPN, CDR2 SVGIG (reference sequence). CDR3 DNA sequence: TGTGCCTGGAGTGTATTACCGTTTCGAGGCTCCTACGAGCAGTACTTC. It codes for CAWSVLPFRGSYEQYF.

The chain joins TRBV30 to TRBJ2-5, with 13 bases that match TRBD2. CDR3 size: 16 residues. CDR1 and CDR2 (germline): GTSNPN, SVGIG (reference sequence). V was clipped by 0 bases and J by 8 bases; unmatched bases: 9. The CDR3 loop reads CAWSVLWTSGGGTQYF. The CDR3 DNA is TGTGCCTGGAGTGTTTTGTGGACTAGCGGGGGAGGAACCCAGTACTTC.